The T cell receptor (beta chain) under discussion was sequenced for a study of T-cell reconstitution after alpha-beta-depleted transplantation in children. TCRbeta library preparation incorporated unique molecular identifiers. TCRdb re-called the PCR reads through MiXCR, storing one row per CDR3 protein. The profile shows about 540,000 distinct CDR3 sequences, about 16% of them singletons. The sample was PBMCs from the stem cell graft donor, taken from the stem cell graft. The receptor was derived from a human donor who donated a stem cell graft to a child with acute lymphoblastic leukemia.

This chain's CDR3 is CASSSYGVASDVDNEQFF. In nucleotides, the CDR3 is TGTGCCAGCAGCAGTTACGGCGTGGCTAGCGATGTTGACAATGAGCAGTTCTTC. The rearrangement joins TRBV21-1 to TRBJ2-1; whether TRBD2, the table's D call, matches the DNA was not checked. TRBV21-1 is a documented pseudogene. The CDR3 length is 18 residues.